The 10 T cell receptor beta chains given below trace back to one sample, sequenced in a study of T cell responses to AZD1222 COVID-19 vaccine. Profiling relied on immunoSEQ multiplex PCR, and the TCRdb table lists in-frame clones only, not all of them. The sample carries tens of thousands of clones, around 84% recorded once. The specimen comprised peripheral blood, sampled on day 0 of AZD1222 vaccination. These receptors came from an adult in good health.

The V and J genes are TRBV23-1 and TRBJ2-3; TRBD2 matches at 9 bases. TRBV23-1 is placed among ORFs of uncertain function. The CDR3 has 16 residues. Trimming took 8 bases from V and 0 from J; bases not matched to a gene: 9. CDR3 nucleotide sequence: TGCGCCAGCGGACGTTCTAGCGGGAAGAGCACAGATACGCAGTATTTT. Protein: CASGRSSGKSTDTQYF.

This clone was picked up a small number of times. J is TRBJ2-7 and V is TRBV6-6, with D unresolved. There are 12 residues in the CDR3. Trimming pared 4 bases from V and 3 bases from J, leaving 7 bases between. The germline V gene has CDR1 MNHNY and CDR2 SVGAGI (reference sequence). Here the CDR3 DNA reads TGTGCCAGCAGTTTGAACCTCTACGAGCAGTACGTC. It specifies CASSLNLYEQYV.

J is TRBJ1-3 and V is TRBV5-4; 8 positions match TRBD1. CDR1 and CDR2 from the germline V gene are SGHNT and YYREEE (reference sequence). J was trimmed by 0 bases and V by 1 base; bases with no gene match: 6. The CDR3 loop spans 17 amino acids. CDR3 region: CASSLSPGTGSGNTIYF. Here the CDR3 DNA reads TGTGCCAGCAGCTTGTCCCCCGGGACAGGCTCTGGAAACACCATATATTTT.

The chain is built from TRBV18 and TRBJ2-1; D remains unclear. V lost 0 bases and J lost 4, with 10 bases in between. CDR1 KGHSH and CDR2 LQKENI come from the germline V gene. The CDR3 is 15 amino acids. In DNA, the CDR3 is TGTGCCAGCTCACCACCAGGTTTTGCGTACAATGAGCAGTTCTTC. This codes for CASSPPGFAYNEQFF.

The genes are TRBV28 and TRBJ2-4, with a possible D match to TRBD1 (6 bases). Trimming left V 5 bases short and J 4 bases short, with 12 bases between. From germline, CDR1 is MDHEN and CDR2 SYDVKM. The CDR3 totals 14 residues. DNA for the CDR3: TGTGCCAGCAGTCCCGGGACATCAAAAAACATTCAGTACTTC. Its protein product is CASSPGTSKNIQYF.

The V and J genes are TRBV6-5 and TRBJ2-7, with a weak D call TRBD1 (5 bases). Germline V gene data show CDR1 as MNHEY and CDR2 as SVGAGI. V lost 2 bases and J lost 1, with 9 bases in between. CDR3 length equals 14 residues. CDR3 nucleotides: TGTGCCAGCAGTTACGCGCAGGGTTCCTACGAGCAGTACTTC. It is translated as CASSYAQGSYEQYF.

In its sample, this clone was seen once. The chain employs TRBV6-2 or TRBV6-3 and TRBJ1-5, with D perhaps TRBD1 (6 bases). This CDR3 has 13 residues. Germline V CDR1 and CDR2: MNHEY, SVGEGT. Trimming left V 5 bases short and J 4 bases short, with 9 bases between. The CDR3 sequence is CASSLTGNQPQHF. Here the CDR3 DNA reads TGTGCCAGCAGTCTCACAGGGAATCAGCCCCAGCATTTT.

Here the CDR3 reads CASSWADRLQRGSPLHF. The DNA of the CDR3 is TGTGCCAGTAGTTGGGCGGACAGGCTCCAAAGAGGATCACCCCTCCACTTT. The V call is TRBV19, the J call TRBJ1-6; 7 nucleotides match TRBD1. With V trimmed by 5 bases and J by 10 bases, 17 bases remained unmatched. The germline gives CDR1 LNHDA, CDR2 SQIVND (reference sequence). This CDR3 has 17 amino acids.

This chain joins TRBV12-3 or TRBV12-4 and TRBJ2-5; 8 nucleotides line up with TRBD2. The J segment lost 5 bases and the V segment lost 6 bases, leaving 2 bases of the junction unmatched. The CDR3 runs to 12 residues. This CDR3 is CASRGLEETQYF. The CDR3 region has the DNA TGTGCCAGCAGGGGACTAGAGGAGACCCAGTACTTC.

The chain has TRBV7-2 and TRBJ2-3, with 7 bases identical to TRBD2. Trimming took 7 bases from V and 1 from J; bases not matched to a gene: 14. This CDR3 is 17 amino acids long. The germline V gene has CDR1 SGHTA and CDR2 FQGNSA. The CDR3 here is CASTSLGGRVGTDTQYF. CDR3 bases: TGTGCCAGCACCTCACTGGGGGGGAGGGTCGGCACAGATACGCAGTATTTT.